Below, 12 T cell receptor beta chains from the same sample are listed, as sequenced in a study of Graves' ophthalmopathy and Graves' hyperthyroidism. For repertoire sequencing, the TCR beta CDR3 regions were amplified from RNA transcripts. HTBI primers were used in a first-round RT-PCR, which preceded a second-round multiplex PCR. TCRdb processed the multiplex PCR reads anew with MiXCR; each CDR3 protein has one entry. This table has 300,000 to 400,000 distinct CDR3 sequences, about a sixth appearing once. Material: peripheral blood. These receptor sequences come from an adult woman with stable Graves' hyperthyroidism.

V gene TRBV6-5 combines with J gene TRBJ2-5, with TRBD1 as a possible D gene (5 bases). V was clipped by 0 bases and J by 7 bases, with 21 bases between them. The germline V gene has CDR1 MNHEY and CDR2 SVGAGI. This CDR3 spans 17 amino acids. The DNA for the CDR3 is TGTGCCAGCAGTTACTCGACGACCAGGGCCCTCGGTGCGACCCAGTACTTC. It codes for CASSYSTTRALGATQYF.

The sample holds many counts of this clonotype. V and J are TRBV18 and TRBJ1-1, with D possibly matching TRBD1 (5 bases). V lost 6 bases, J lost 4 bases, and 12 bases lay in between. CDR3 size: 13 residues. Germline V lookup: CDR1 KGHSH, CDR2 LQKENI. The CDR3 is CASSLDTGTEAFF. CDR3 nucleotides: TGTGCCAGCTCGCTGGACACGGGCACTGAAGCTTTCTTT.

This chain connects TRBV30 to TRBJ1-2; no reliable D call. Trimming took 3 bases from V and 8 from J, leaving 19 bases between them. The CDR3 is 14 residues long. CDR1 is GTSNPN, CDR2 SVGIG, per germline (reference sequence). The CDR3 nucleotides are TGTGCCTGGAGCCTGAGGAGATCCCGGGCCGGCTACACCTTC. This translates into CAWSLRRSRAGYTF.

In its sample, this clonotype was seen many times. The chain uses TRBV5-1 and TRBJ2-7, with 9 bases identical to TRBD2. Germline V gives CDR1 SGHRS, CDR2 YFSETQ. V gave up 0 bases and J gave up 2 bases; unmatched junction bases: 6. The CDR3 contains 16 residues. The CDR3 sequence is CASSLGTASGTYEQYF. The CDR3 DNA sequence: TGCGCCAGCAGCTTGGGTACGGCTAGCGGGACCTACGAGCAGTACTTC.

This clonotype was seen ten or more times. The V call is TRBV2, the J call TRBJ2-2; no reliable D call. With 7 bases removed from V and 6 bases from J, the gap between germline ends came to 9 bases. CDR1 is SNHLY, CDR2 FYNNEI, per germline. The CDR3 is 12 residues long. The CDR3 is CASTPGSGELFF. In DNA form, the CDR3 reads TGTGCCAGCACGCCTGGGTCCGGGGAGCTGTTTTTT.

The sample holds many counts of this clonotype. The V gene is TRBV20-1, the J gene TRBJ2-7, with TRBD2 matching 7 bases. Germline trimming cut 0 bases from V and 2 bases from J; bases unmatched to any gene: 7. The CDR3 runs 15 residues. Germline assignment: CDR1 DFQATT and CDR2 SNEGSKA (reference sequence). CDR3: CSARDAGVAAYEQYF. Written as DNA, the CDR3 is TGCAGTGCTAGAGATGCGGGAGTCGCGGCCTACGAGCAGTACTTC.

In the case of this clonotype: Just one base apart from a much larger clone, this may be a read error. This chain connects TRBV29-1 to TRBJ2-5, with TRBD2 matching 10 bases. The CDR3 is 13 residues long. The J segment lost 4 bases and the V segment lost 1 base, leaving 0 bases of the junction unmatched. Per germline, CDR1 SQVTM and CDR2 ANQGSEA. The CDR3 sequence: CSVEGLAGETQYF. CDR3 DNA: TGCAGCGTTGAAGGACTAGCGGGAGAGACCCAGTACTTC.

This clonotype was seen many times. The chain combines TRBV24-1 with TRBJ1-5; perhaps TRBD1 as D (5 bases). The V gene lost 2 bases and the J gene lost 3 bases, with 13 bases spanning the gap. Per the germline V gene, CDR1 is KGHDR and CDR2 is SFDVKD. The CDR3 is 16 amino acids. CDR3 in amino acids: CATSDSPGPSNQPQHF. The CDR3 DNA reads TGTGCCACCAGTGATTCCCCGGGACCGTCCAATCAGCCCCAGCATTTT.

This clonotype was recorded many times. The rearrangement links TRBV12-3 or TRBV12-4 to TRBJ2-3; D is unresolved. The CDR3 consists of 12 residues. V lost 3 bases, J lost 7 bases, and 8 bases lay in between. Written as DNA, the CDR3 is TGTGCCAGCAGTTTCTCGCGTAATACGCAGTATTTT. This encodes CASSFSRNTQYF.

This clonotype was counted ten times or more. Here the CDR3 reads CASSLSEVIYF. CDR3 nucleotides: TGTGCCAGCAGTTTATCTGAGGTCATATATTTT. This chain uses TRBV28 with TRBJ1-3; D is uncertain. V was shortened by 1 base and J by 12 bases, with 7 bases between the two germline ends. From germline, CDR1 is MDHEN and CDR2 SYDVKM. There are 11 residues in the CDR3.

The V call is TRBV5-1, the J call TRBJ1-1; D is unclear. This CDR3 region has 13 residues. Trimming cost V 1 base and J 5 bases, with 9 bases left between them. Per germline, CDR1 SGHRS and CDR2 YFSETQ. The CDR3 DNA sequence: TGCGCCAGCAGCTTGCCGGGGTCGACTGAAGCTTTCTTT. It codes for CASSLPGSTEAFF.

This clonotype has a count of ten or more. The gene calls are TRBV6-2 or TRBV6-3 and TRBJ1-5; possibly TRBD1 for D (5 bases). Deletions cut 2 bases from V and 6 bases from J, with 11 bases between. The CDR3 loop spans 14 amino acids. Germline loops: CDR1 MNHEY, CDR2 SVGEGT. In nucleotides, the CDR3 is TGTGCCAGCAGTTACAGCAGGGTTCTTCAGCCCCAGCATTTT. It codes for CASSYSRVLQPQHF.